The 14 T cell receptor beta chains presented below share a single source sample, sequenced in a study of blood T cell repertoires in COVID-19. Sequencing used immunoSEQ multiplex PCR; TCRdb keeps in-frame clones, though not all of them. The table lists 75,000 to 100,000 clones, 81% of them singletons. Input material: peripheral blood. These receptors were obtained from a woman aged 80 or over with acute or convalescent COVID-19.

This chain links TRBV2 with TRBJ2-5, with D tentatively TRBD2 (6 bases). V was pared by 6 bases and J by 4 bases, with 12 bases between. This CDR3 contains 13 residues. Germline V gene sequence: CDR1 SNHLY, CDR2 FYNNEI. The CDR3 coding sequence is TGTGCCAGCAGCTATCGGGACTCAGAGACCCAGTACTTC. The encoded protein is CASSYRDSETQYF.

V is TRBV5-1 and J is TRBJ1-4, with a tentative D call TRBD1 (6 bases). Germline V lookup: CDR1 SGHRS, CDR2 YFSETQ. This CDR3 comprises 15 residues. The germline V and J ends were trimmed by 4 bases and 3 bases, with 13 bases remaining between them. The DNA for the CDR3 is TGCGCCAGCAGCCTGGTGGGGGCGGCTAATGAAAAACTGTTTTTT. It codes for CASSLVGAANEKLFF. The full variable domain, rest sourced from reference TRBV5-1 and TRBJ1-4, is KAGVTQTPRYLIKTRGQQVTLSCSPISGHRSVSWYQQTPGQGLQFLFEYFSETQRNKGNFPGRFSGRQFSNSRSEMNVSTLELGDSALYLCASSLVGAANEKLFFGSGTQLSVL.

V gene TRBV4-3 combines with J gene TRBJ1-3; D call uncertain. This CDR3 contains 16 residues. Trimming took 4 bases from V and 0 from J, leaving 13 bases between them. In germline, CDR1 is LGHNA, CDR2 YSLEER. CDR3 residues: CASSPSLRFSGNTIYF. The CDR3 bases are TGCGCCAGCAGCCCCTCCCTGCGGTTCTCTGGAAACACCATATATTTT.

This clone has a single count. V and J are TRBV7-2 and TRBJ1-3; no firm D call. Germline lookup yields CDR1 SGHTA and CDR2 FQGNSA. This CDR3 contains 16 residues. Deletions cut 5 bases from V and 0 bases from J, with 14 bases between. The CDR3 loop is CASSPSLPGSGNTIYF. The CDR3 DNA is TGTGCCAGCAGCCCCTCTCTTCCGGGCTCTGGAAACACCATATATTTT.

This clone was recorded once. This chain joins TRBV6-5 and TRBJ1-2; 7 bases fit TRBD1. This CDR3 is 13 amino acids long. Germline lookup yields CDR1 MNHEY and CDR2 SVGAGI. V lost 7 bases, J lost 4 bases, and 6 bases stayed unmatched. CDR3 DNA: TGTGCCAGCAACAAACAGGGGTCCTATGGCTACACCTTC. Residues: CASNKQGSYGYTF.

The chain combines TRBV15 with TRBJ1-5, with a weak D call TRBD1 (6 bases). The CDR3 has 16 residues. V was shortened by 0 bases and J by 4 bases, with 13 bases between the two germline ends. The germline V gene encodes CDR1 LNHNV and CDR2 YYDKDF (reference sequence). The CDR3 DNA reads TGTGCCACCAGCAGAGATCGGCCCAGGGGAAATCAGCCCCAGCATTTT. Protein: CATSRDRPRGNQPQHF.

This clone was counted a few times. V gene TRBV19 combines with J gene TRBJ1-1, with D perhaps matching TRBD1 (6 bases). The CDR3 has 14 residues. Looked up from germline, CDR1 is LNHDA and CDR2 is SQIVND (reference sequence). V was cut by 3 bases and J by 4 bases, with 12 bases left in between. CDR3 nucleotides: TGTGCCAGTAGTATCAGGGGATTGGGCACTGAAGCTTTCTTT. It yields the protein CASSIRGLGTEAFF.

This clone was detected once. J is TRBJ2-7 and V is TRBV2, with TRBD1 identical over 9 bases. The CDR3 is 13 amino acids. The germline V gene has CDR1 SNHLY and CDR2 FYNNEI. J gave up 10 bases and V 0 bases, and 4 bases lay outside the gene matches. CDR3 protein: CASSEAGTGRQYV. CDR3 DNA: TGTGCCAGCAGTGAAGCGGGGACAGGGAGACAGTACGTC.

This clone was picked up one time. The V gene is TRBV18, the J gene TRBJ2-1; D ambiguous. V was clipped by 5 bases and J by 3 bases, with 11 bases between them. The V gene's germline CDR1 is KGHSH and CDR2 LQKENI. This CDR3 contains 14 residues. The CDR3 bases are TGTGCCAGCTCAGCCGGCGGCAGCTACAATGAGCAGTTCTTC. Encoded protein: CASSAGGSYNEQFF.

The genes are TRBV29-1 and TRBJ2-3, with TRBD1 identical over 8 bases. The CDR3 runs to 14 residues. The junction had 7 bases not matched to a gene; V was cut back by 4 bases and J by 4 bases. The germline gives CDR1 SQVTM, CDR2 ANQGSEA. The CDR3 sequence: CSVGRTGNADTQYF. CDR3 DNA: TGCAGCGTTGGGAGGACAGGGAATGCAGATACGCAGTATTTT.

Comment on this clone: One end of the junction does not line up with germline, which may come from a read error. The chain joins TRBV30 to TRBJ1-6; D might be TRBD1 (5 bases). Germline V lookup: CDR1 GTSNPN, CDR2 SVGIG (reference sequence). The CDR3 totals 14 residues. The CDR3 DNA is TGTGCCTGGCGTGTTGCCAGGGTGAATTCACCCCTCCACTTT. Translating it yields CAWRVARVNSPLHF.

The rearrangement joins TRBV7-2 to TRBJ1-3; no clear D gene. The CDR3 totals 15 residues. In germline, CDR1 is SGHTA, CDR2 FQGNSA. The V gene lost 3 bases and the J gene lost 2 bases, with 11 bases spanning the gap. This CDR3 reads CASSLRSEAGNTIYF. The CDR3 DNA sequence: TGTGCCAGCAGCTTGAGATCGGAGGCTGGAAACACCATATATTTT. The whole variable domain, remainder taken from reference TRBV7-2 and TRBJ1-3, is GAGVSQSPSNKVTEKGKDVELRCDPISGHTALYWYRQSLGQGLEFLIYFQGNSAPDKSGLPSDRFSAERTGGSVSTLTIQRTQQEDSAVYLCASSLRSEAGNTIYFGEGSWLTVV.

V is TRBV18 and J is TRBJ1-5, with D possibly being TRBD1 (5 bases). CDR3 size: 14 residues. Germline values: CDR1 KGHSH, CDR2 LQKENI. Trimming took 3 bases from V and 6 from J, leaving 12 bases between them. CDR3 region: CASSPDGGGQPQHF. CDR3 DNA sequence: TGTGCCAGCTCACCGGACGGGGGAGGTCAGCCCCAGCATTTT.

J is TRBJ1-2 and V is TRBV2, with TRBD1 matching over 7 bases. Looked up from germline, CDR1 is SNHLY and CDR2 is FYNNEI. This CDR3 comprises 14 residues. The V and J ends lost 3 bases and 3 bases, in that order; junction bases with no gene match: 4. The CDR3 protein is CASSETGHYYGYTF. The CDR3 DNA reads as TGTGCCAGCAGTGAGACAGGGCACTACTATGGCTACACCTTC.